This T cell receptor beta chain was recorded in a study of identical twins. One entry per CDR3 protein, called by TCRdb with MiXCR from the 5' RACE reads. Among under 350,000 distinct CDR3 sequences listed, less than 9.5% were seen once. This clonotype was counted many times. The CDR3 is 16 amino acids. CDR1 is SGHRS, CDR2 YFSETQ, per germline. J was trimmed by 2 bases and V by 1 base; bases with no gene match: 4. These same data were also listed under a study on yellow fever vaccine responses in identical twins.

Sample: CD8+ T cells sorted from blood. The V call is TRBV5-1, the J call TRBJ2-1; 9 nucleotides match TRBD2. The clonotype originates from a woman under 30 in good health. CDR3 DNA: TGCGCCAGCAGCTTGCGCGGGGGGGCCCCCTACAATGAGCAGTTCTTC. Its translation is CASSLRGGAPYNEQFF.